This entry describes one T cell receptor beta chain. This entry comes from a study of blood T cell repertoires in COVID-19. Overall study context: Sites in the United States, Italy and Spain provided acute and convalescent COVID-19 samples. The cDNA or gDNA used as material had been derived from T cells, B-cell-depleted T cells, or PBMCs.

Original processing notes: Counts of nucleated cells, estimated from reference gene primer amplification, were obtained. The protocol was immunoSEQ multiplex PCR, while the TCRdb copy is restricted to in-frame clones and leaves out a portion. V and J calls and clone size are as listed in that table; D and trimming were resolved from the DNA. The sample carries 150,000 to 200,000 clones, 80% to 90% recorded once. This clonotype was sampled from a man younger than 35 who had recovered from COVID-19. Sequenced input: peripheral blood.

The CDR3 DNA follows: TGCGCCAGCAGCTTAAGAGTGAACACTGAAGCTTTCTTT. Its protein product is CASSLRVNTEAFF. The chain employs TRBV5-1 and TRBJ1-1; D not resolved. Germline V gene lookup returns CDR1 SGHRS and CDR2 YFSETQ. V lost 2 bases and J 0 bases, leaving 5 bases between the germline ends. The CDR3 is made up of 13 amino acids. Based on the CDR3 plus reference TRBV5-1 and TRBJ1-1, the full variable domain is KAGVTQTPRYLIKTRGQQVTLSCSPISGHRSVSWYQQTPGQGLQFLFEYFSETQRNKGNFPGRFSGRQFSNSRSEMNVSTLELGDSALYLCASSLRVNTEAFFGQGTRLTVV.